The rows below give T cell receptor beta chains drawn from one sample of a study of blood T cells in healthy people across ages. TCRdb reprocessed the 5' RACE reads via MiXCR and lists one record per CDR3 protein. The table has 540,000 or so distinct CDR3 sequences, roughly 28% seen once; the top ten hold around 18%. The sample was blood. These receptors originate from a woman in her 70s in good health. The CDR3 runs from the conserved cysteine through the conserved F or W.

v_gene	j_gene	CDR3aa
TRBV29-1	TRBJ2-5	CSVTSGGGQETQYF
TRBV24-1	TRBJ2-1	CATSDLGPSSYNEQFF
TRBV12-3/TRBV12-4	TRBJ2-2	CASSGQLTGELFF
TRBV7-9	TRBJ2-1	CASSMARDRDEKQFF
TRBV7-2	TRBJ2-1	CASSSNQLAGARDEQFF
TRBV7-9	TRBJ2-3	CASSPRGAGGAGTQYF
TRBV4-2	TRBJ1-4	CASSQIPQGRGEKLFF
TRBV6-2/TRBV6-3	TRBJ1-5	CASSYSRSGQLGNQPQHF
TRBV11-2	-	CASSMTSGGSPYEQYF
TRBV5-1	TRBJ2-7	CASSRSQGSYEQYF
TRBV4-2	TRBJ2-7	CASSQDLAGNYEQYF
TRBV4-2	TRBJ2-7	CASSQDREQYF
TRBV7-9	TRBJ2-2	CASSLIEGELFF
TRBV20-1	TRBJ1-6	CSATGRTPYNSPLHF
TRBV5-5	TRBJ1-2	CASSHDHRSHYGYTF
TRBV7-2	TRBJ1-4	CASSFTGAAKLFF
TRBV30	TRBJ1-2	CAWTLGTGGYTF
TRBV29-1	TRBJ2-1	CSGSDWSREQFF
TRBV7-9	TRBJ1-2	CASSLQDSAYGYTF
TRBV20-1	TRBJ2-3	CSATGRGGSTDTQYF
TRBV4-3	TRBJ2-5	CASSPTLGPGEQYF
TRBV10-3	TRBJ1-4	CAISDVGISSAKLFF
TRBV7-2	TRBJ1-2	CASSTTGVNYGYTF
TRBV4-2	TRBJ1-2	CASSQEVSTNYGYTF
TRBV30	TRBJ2-5	CASPRTETQYF
TRBV5-1	TRBJ2-5	CASSLQVGLQETQYF
TRBV10-3	TRBJ1-2	CAITDDGAGGYTF
TRBV20-1	TRBJ1-1	CSARDTGHYDTEAFF
TRBV6-1	TRBJ2-5	CASSTHGRGGSQETQYF
TRBV29-1	TRBJ2-3	CSVLRLAGESDTQYF
TRBV5-1	TRBJ2-5	CASRPPGLDGETQYF
TRBV20-1	TRBJ1-2	CSGTGGHPGYTF
TRBV14	-	CASSPRAGDSYEQYF
TRBV4-2	TRBJ1-2	CASSLVGQVDGYAF
TRBV4-3	TRBJ2-5	CASSQPGGSQETQYF
TRBV28	TRBJ1-2	CASRSSGTGGYGYTF
TRBV7-2	TRBJ2-7	CASSLQGQGLYEQYF
TRBV7-2	TRBJ2-4	CASSLVKETGKAGNIQYF
TRBV12-3/TRBV12-4	TRBJ2-4	CASSFVAPGDIQYF
TRBV7-6	TRBJ2-1	CASSQGTSPNEQFF
TRBV6-1	TRBJ2-4	CASSEGARKNIQYF
TRBV7-3	TRBJ2-4	CASSPFAGNIQYF
TRBV7-2	TRBJ2-3	CASSPRDPTQRTDTQYF
TRBV5-1	TRBJ2-7	CASGDRTGTHEQYF
TRBV24-1	TRBJ1-5	CATSDLPHREPTPCPQHF
TRBV9	TRBJ2-7	CASSVAASGAYEQYF
TRBV20-1	-	CSARDLGQGNAEQFF
TRBV2	TRBJ1-5	CASRTDRGNQPQHF
TRBV27	TRBJ1-1	CASSPLPRDTEAFF
TRBV4-3	TRBJ2-2	CASSQGLAGGRTGELFF
TRBV5-1	TRBJ2-7	CASSLYPSRRPYEQYF
TRBV12-3/TRBV12-4	TRBJ1-1	CASRVRGQGNTEAFF
TRBV7-3	TRBJ2-2	CASTGGNTGELFF
TRBV7-9	TRBJ1-1	CASSRRGDTEAFF
TRBV6-5	TRBJ2-1	CASSAGTKHNEQFF
TRBV6-2/TRBV6-3	TRBJ2-5	CASSYKDTRSSGETQYF
TRBV5-5	TRBJ1-2	CASSSGTGAPGRVRYGYTF
TRBV7-9	TRBJ2-1	CASSLGIGAGGAYNEQFF
TRBV9	TRBJ1-6	CASSSTGQGNSPLHF
TRBV5-8	-	CASSLGPGAGEQFF